The 5 T cell receptor beta chains below were found in one sample sequenced in a study of beta chain features in type 1 diabetes. Their recognized antigens are unknown. General study findings and limits: Moderate yet significant TCRB CDR3 shortening was seen in Type 1 diabetes patients in all four CD4+ subsets.

Every isolated RNA sample was fully reverse transcribed, so sequencing captured expressed TCRB transcripts. Repertoires were generated with immunoSEQ multiplex PCR, while TCRdb's copy carries only in-frame clones and drops some. The sample shows about 170,000 clones, almost 8% of them seen only once. The sequenced sample consisted of central memory CD4+ T cells from blood. All receptors come from a man younger than 35 with type 1 diabetes.

This clone was seen only a few times. The genes are TRBV7-2 and TRBJ2-1; 9 nucleotides line up with TRBD2. The ends lost 5 bases at V and 2 bases at J; junction bases unmatched: 7. The length of the CDR3 is 16 residues. Germline V gene data show CDR1 as SGHTA and CDR2 as FQGNSA. CDR3 DNA sequence: TGTGCCAGCAGCCACGCAGCGGGGGGCGCCTACAATGAGCAGTTCTTC. Its protein product is CASSHAAGGAYNEQFF.

This clone was seen a few times. Here the CDR3 DNA reads TGCGCCAGCACCGTGACTAGCGGAACCGGGGAGCTGTTTTTT. The encoded protein is CASTVTSGTGELFF. The rearrangement links TRBV10-2 to TRBJ2-2; 9 bases agree with TRBD2. V dropped 7 bases and J dropped 5; count of bases not matched to a gene: 5. Per germline, CDR1 WSHSY and CDR2 SAAADI. The CDR3 has 14 amino acids.

This clone was seen at least ten times. This sample also contains other DNA sequences that code for the same CDR3. CDR3: CASSLTSYNEQFF. For the CDR3, the DNA is TGCGCCAGCAGCTTGACTAGCTACAATGAGCAGTTCTTC. The chain uses TRBV5-1 and TRBJ2-1; tentative D call: TRBD2 (5 bases). Trimming cost V 1 base and J 3 bases, with 5 bases left between them. Germline loops: CDR1 SGHRS, CDR2 YFSETQ. This CDR3 has 13 amino acids.

This chain connects TRBV7-9 to TRBJ1-1; 9 nucleotides line up with TRBD1. The germline V gene has CDR1 SEHNR and CDR2 FQNEAQ (reference sequence). Losses at the gene ends were 4 bases for V and 11 bases for J; bases not matched to a gene: 5. This CDR3 comprises 12 residues. CDR3 sequence reads: CASSSGQGDAFF. The DNA for the CDR3 is TGTGCCAGCAGCTCGGGACAGGGAGACGCTTTCTTT. The whole variable domain, remainder taken from reference TRBV7-9 and TRBJ1-1, is DTGVSQNPRHKITKRGQNVTFRCDPISEHNRLYWYRQTLGQGPEFLTYFQNEAQLEKSRLLSDRFSAERPKGSFSTLEIQRTEQGDSAMYLCASSSGQGDAFFGQGTRLTVV.

The rearrangement joins TRBV10-3 to TRBJ2-2; D possibly corresponds to TRBD2 (5 bases). V was cut by 4 bases and J by 3 bases, with 9 bases left in between. From germline, CDR1 is ENHRY and CDR2 SYGVKD. The CDR3 loop spans 14 amino acids. The CDR3 coding sequence is TGTGCCATCAGTGCCCTGGAGGACACCGGGGAGCTGTTTTTT. It translates to CAISALEDTGELFF.